This entry lists 17 T cell receptor beta chains sequenced from one sample in a study of blood T cell repertoires in COVID-19 (dated by TCRdb to the early 2020s). Libraries were built with the immunoSEQ multiplex PCR assay. In TCRdb, the immuneACCESS table is reduced to in-frame sequences with V and J assigned. These tables do not hold every clone; where another copy was compared, an unresolved V gene accounts for under half, and the others remain unexplained. For this sample there are over 400,000 clones; roughly nine tenths appear just once. Approximately 8.3% of the sample goes to the ten largest clones. Input material: PBMCs or T cells enriched from blood (not recorded which). Every receptor here comes from an older woman who had recovered from COVID-19.

V usage is TRBV5-5 and J usage is TRBJ2-7, with 9 positions matching TRBD1. CDR1 is SGHKS and CDR2 is YYEKEE in the germline V gene (reference sequence). J gave up 6 bases and V 2 bases, and 6 bases lay outside the gene matches. This CDR3 spans 14 amino acids. CDR3 in amino acids: CASSFGGQGGEQYV. The CDR3 coding sequence is TGTGCCAGCAGCTTCGGGGGACAGGGCGGCGAGCAGTACGTC.

The CDR3: CASPTEGTLSYNEQFF. The CDR3 DNA reads as TGTGCCAGCCCCACGGAAGGGACACTATCCTACAATGAGCAGTTCTTC. V is TRBV5-8 and J is TRBJ2-1, with TRBD1 as a possible D gene (6 bases). The CDR3 contains 16 residues. Deletions cut 7 bases from V and 1 base from J, with 18 bases between. Germline CDR1 and CDR2: SGHTS and YDEGEE.

The genes are TRBV5-1 and TRBJ1-1; 7 nucleotides agree with TRBD1. Germline CDR1 reads SGHRS; CDR2 reads YFSETQ. This CDR3 is built from 14 residues. The junction had 9 bases not matched to a gene; V was cut back by 7 bases and J by 3 bases. The CDR3 DNA is TGCGCCAGCGTTCCGCAGGGGGGAGACACTGAAGCTTTCTTT. Its translation: CASVPQGGDTEAFF.

This clone was seen once. The rearrangement joins TRBV18 to TRBJ1-5, with 7 bases aligning to TRBD1. This CDR3 contains 15 residues. V lost 2 bases to trimming and J lost 0 bases; unmatched junction nucleotides: 1. Germline assignment: CDR1 KGHSH and CDR2 LQKENI. The CDR3 here is CASSPGTDSNQPQHF. DNA of the CDR3: TGTGCCAGCTCACCAGGGACAGATAGCAATCAGCCCCAGCATTTT.

The chain joins TRBV19 to TRBJ1-1; perhaps TRBD1 as D (6 bases). V dropped 5 bases and J dropped 5 bases, with 15 bases sitting between them. Germline V lookup: CDR1 LNHDA, CDR2 SQIVND (reference sequence). CDR3 length: 14 amino acids. CDR3 loop: CASSPTGTGTEAFF. The DNA for the CDR3 is TGTGCCAGTAGTCCCACAGGGACGGGGACTGAAGCTTTCTTT.

This rearrangement joins TRBV9 to TRBJ2-3; perhaps TRBD2 as D (5 bases). The CDR3 loop spans 15 amino acids. Trimming stripped 0 bases from V and 3 bases from J, with 11 bases between. Per germline, CDR1 SGDLS and CDR2 YYNGEE. The CDR3 sequence is CASSVARLATDTQYF. The CDR3 region has the DNA TGTGCCAGCAGCGTAGCTCGGCTAGCTACAGATACGCAGTATTTT.

The CDR3 reads CASSLSNMFVSNSPLHF. CDR3 sequence (DNA): TGTGCCAGCAGTTTATCAAACATGTTCGTTTCGAATTCACCCCTCCACTTT. The genes are TRBV27 and TRBJ1-6; D gene unclear. Germline V gene data show CDR1 as MNHEY and CDR2 as SMNVEV (reference sequence). The CDR3 totals 17 residues. Trimming shortened V by 0 bases and J by 7 bases, and 16 bases separated the two germline ends.

This clone has just one count. The gene calls are TRBV7-9 and TRBJ2-7; perhaps TRBD1 as D (6 bases). In germline, CDR1 is SEHNR, CDR2 FQNEAQ (reference sequence). CDR3 length equals 14 residues. The ends were cut back, 4 bases at V and 0 bases at J, with 10 bases in the middle. DNA for the CDR3: TGTGCCAGCAGCTATACAGGGCCCTCCTACGAGCAGTACTTC. Translating it yields CASSYTGPSYEQYF.

V usage is TRBV7-8 and J usage is TRBJ2-2, with unresolved D. The CDR3 has 15 amino acids. Germline lookup yields CDR1 SGHVS and CDR2 FQNEAQ. The ends were cut back, 3 bases at V and 0 bases at J, with 8 bases in the middle. The chain's CDR3 is CASSFFGSNTGELFF. DNA for the CDR3: TGTGCCAGCAGCTTTTTCGGTTCGAACACCGGGGAGCTGTTTTTT.

This clone came up once. This chain joins TRBV7-8 and TRBJ2-1, with 7 bases matching TRBD1. Trimming cost V 3 bases and J 8 bases; bases outside gene matches: 4. The CDR3 covers 13 residues. Germline V CDR1 and CDR2: SGHVS, FQNEAQ. For the CDR3, the DNA is TGTGCCAGCAGCTTGACAGGGAAGGATGAGCAGTTCTTC. Amino acid sequence: CASSLTGKDEQFF.

V and J are TRBV30 and TRBJ1-1; a possible D gene is TRBD1 (5 bases). The CDR3 runs 14 residues. The V end was cut by 3 bases, the J end by 0 bases, with 11 bases between. Germline CDR1 is GTSNPN and CDR2 is SVGIG (reference sequence). The CDR3 DNA reads TGTGCCTGGAGCGGGACTTATTTGAACACTGAAGCTTTCTTT. Protein product: CAWSGTYLNTEAFF.

The chain combines TRBV27 with TRBJ1-2, with D perhaps TRBD1 (5 bases). The CDR3 extends over 13 amino acids. Deletions cut 3 bases from V and 5 bases from J, with 10 bases between. The V gene's germline CDR1 is MNHEY and CDR2 SMNVEV (reference sequence). The CDR3 nucleotides read TGTGCCAGCAGTTTTTCCCGGGGGTATGGCTACACCTTC. It translates to CASSFSRGYGYTF.

This chain joins TRBV7-9 and TRBJ1-1; 9 positions agree with TRBD1. The CDR3 contains 13 residues. After removal of 7 bases from V and 4 bases from J, the junction contained 4 bases not matched to a gene. Germline-derived CDR1 and CDR2 are SEHNR and FQNEAQ (reference sequence). In nucleotides, the CDR3 is TGTGCCAGCATCGAGACAGGGGGCACTGAAGCTTTCTTT. The encoded protein is CASIETGGTEAFF.

The chain uses TRBV4-1 and TRBJ1-2; 7 nucleotides line up with TRBD1. This CDR3 has 15 residues. Germline trimming cut 4 bases from V and 5 bases from J; bases unmatched to any gene: 10. CDR1 is MGHRA and CDR2 is YSYEKL in the germline V gene. CDR3 loop: CASSPRGGGEYGYTF. The CDR3 DNA is TGCGCCAGCAGCCCAAGAGGAGGGGGCGAGTATGGCTACACCTTC.

Only a few counts were recorded for this clone. This chain joins TRBV27 and TRBJ1-2, with 8 bases identical to TRBD1. Germline trimming cut 2 bases from V and 1 base from J; bases unmatched to any gene: 9. This CDR3 region has 17 residues. The germline gives CDR1 MNHEY, CDR2 SMNVEV (reference sequence). The CDR3 DNA follows: TGTGCCAGCAGTTTAACAGGGGGATCCCGCCTTAACTATGGCTACACCTTC. It is translated as CASSLTGGSRLNYGYTF.

In this sample, this clone turned up a few times. The rearrangement links TRBV6-5 to TRBJ1-2; TRBD1 matches 7 bases. The CDR3 is 15 amino acids. The V gene's germline CDR1 is MNHEY and CDR2 SVGAGI. The ends lost 0 bases at V and 2 bases at J; junction bases unmatched: 3. Written as DNA, the CDR3 is TGTGCCAGCAGTTACTCCGGGGGACAGAACTATGGCTACACCTTC. Translated, it gives CASSYSGGQNYGYTF.

The V and J genes are TRBV19 and TRBJ2-1; D may be TRBD2 (6 bases). V gave up 5 bases and J gave up 9 bases, with 11 bases separating them. The CDR3 length is 12 residues. In germline, CDR1 is LNHDA, CDR2 SQIVND (reference sequence). The CDR3 nucleotides are TGTGCCAGTAGTCTGGGACTTTTTGAGCAGTTCTTC. Translated: CASSLGLFEQFF.